A single sample is the source of the 14 T cell receptor beta chains below, sequenced in a study of T cell responses to AZD1222 COVID-19 vaccine. Method: immunoSEQ multiplex PCR; TCRdb's copy keeps in-frame clones and lacks some. This sample carries fewer than 250,000 clones, about 92% of them seen once, and the ten largest clones take 1% to 1.5%. Source: peripheral blood, taken on day 0 of AZD1222 vaccination. Receptors were obtained from an adult in good health.

This clone was seen only once. This chain links TRBV3-1 (or the pseudogene TRBV3-2) with TRBJ1-6; 7 bases are a match to TRBD1. Germline loops: CDR1 LGHDT, CDR2 YNNKEL (reference sequence). V gave up 1 base and J gave up 7 bases; unmatched junction bases: 10. This CDR3 contains 17 residues. CDR3 in amino acids: CASSQGTGTARNSPLHF. The CDR3 nucleotides read TGTGCCAGCAGCCAAGGCACCGGGACAGCAAGAAATTCACCCCTCCACTTT.

The rearrangement uses TRBV19 and TRBJ2-3, with D uncertain. The germline CDR1 and CDR2 sequences are LNHDA and SQIVND (reference sequence). V dropped 8 bases and J dropped 3 bases, with 12 bases sitting between them. The CDR3 loop spans 13 amino acids. This CDR3 reads CASGVAGTDTQYF. The DNA of the CDR3 is TGTGCCAGTGGGGTGGCTGGTACAGATACGCAGTATTTT.

Concerning this clone itself: Its ends do not fully match the called genes, so a read error is possible. CDR3 sequence (DNA): TGTGCCAGCACAAGAAGGACAGGATGGGACTTC. Translating gives CASTRRTGWDF. V usage is TRBV2 and J usage is TRBJ2-7, with 7 bases matching TRBD1. The CDR3 contains 11 residues. CDR1 is SNHLY and CDR2 is FYNNEI in the germline V gene.

This chain joins TRBV15 and TRBJ1-1; no definite D call. Trimming stripped 0 bases from V and 0 bases from J, with 8 bases between. Germline lookup yields CDR1 LNHNV and CDR2 YYDKDF (reference sequence). CDR3 size: 15 residues. The CDR3 region has the DNA TGTGCCACCAGCAGAGATCAGAGGGTGAACACTGAAGCTTTCTTT. It specifies CATSRDQRVNTEAFF.

The rearrangement links TRBV4-1 to TRBJ2-3; D gene ambiguous. Trimming took off 1 base at V and 2 bases at J, with 7 bases between the two ends. Germline V gene sequence: CDR1 MGHRA, CDR2 YSYEKL. The CDR3 is made up of 14 amino acids. The CDR3 nucleotides are TGCGCCAGCAGCCAAGTAGCCACCACAGATACGCAGTATTTT. Translated: CASSQVATTDTQYF.

The chain has TRBV9 and TRBJ2-6; D is perhaps TRBD1 or TRBD2 (5 bases each). In germline, CDR1 is SGDLS, CDR2 YYNGEE. The CDR3 has 17 residues. The V gene lost 0 bases and the J gene lost 5 bases, with 15 bases spanning the gap. In DNA form, the CDR3 reads TGTGCCAGCAGCGTAGGAGGGGTCTCATCTCGGGCCAACGTCCTGACTTTC. This encodes CASSVGGVSSRANVLTF.

The J gene is TRBJ1-1, the V gene TRBV27; D remains unclear. V lost 6 bases and J 1 base, leaving 6 bases between the germline ends. Germline V lookup: CDR1 MNHEY, CDR2 SMNVEV (reference sequence). The length of the CDR3 is 12 residues. DNA for the CDR3: TGTGCCAGCAGCCGGTCGAACACTGAAGCTTTCTTT. Protein: CASSRSNTEAFF.

The rearrangement joins TRBV10-3 to TRBJ2-1; D is perhaps TRBD1 (6 bases). Germline V lookup: CDR1 ENHRY, CDR2 SYGVKD. This CDR3 region has 13 residues. V lost 7 bases and J lost 5, with 12 bases in between. CDR3 in DNA: TGTGCCATCACCCAGGCAGGGGACAATGAGCAGTTCTTC. Translating gives CAITQAGDNEQFF.

The rearrangement links TRBV2 to TRBJ1-2; no reliable D call. The V end was cut by 8 bases, the J end by 1 base, with 17 bases between. The CDR3 spans 15 residues. CDR1 and CDR2 from the germline V gene are SNHLY and FYNNEI. Here the CDR3 reads CASSEGRRLNYGYTF. The CDR3 DNA is TGTGCCAGCTCTGAAGGGCGCCGGCTTAACTATGGCTACACCTTC.

This clone was recorded only once. The chain uses TRBV7-6 and TRBJ2-5; TRBD2 matches 11 bases. Germline CDR1 is SGHVS and CDR2 is FNYEAQ. The CDR3 is 16 residues long. With V trimmed by 3 bases and J by 4 bases, 7 bases remained unmatched. The CDR3 DNA is TGTGCCAGCAGCTTGGGGACTAGCGGAGGGCGAGAGACCCAGTACTTC. This sequence encodes CASSLGTSGGRETQYF.

The chain has TRBV19 and TRBJ1-2, with a weak D call TRBD1 (5 bases). The CDR3 is 14 residues long. Germline CDR1 is LNHDA and CDR2 is SQIVND (reference sequence). V lost 4 bases and J lost 1, with 10 bases in between. DNA of the CDR3: TGTGCCAGTAGTACAGACAGATTTAACTATGGCTACACCTTC. Translating gives CASSTDRFNYGYTF.

The chain combines TRBV7-9 with TRBJ1-2; unclear D gene. The germline V gene encodes CDR1 SEHNR and CDR2 FQNEAQ (reference sequence). Trimming pared 1 base from V and 0 bases from J, leaving 12 bases between. The CDR3 runs to 16 residues. In DNA, the CDR3 is TGTGCCAGCAGCTTAGTCCCGATGTCTACTAACTATGGCTACACCTTC. It specifies CASSLVPMSTNYGYTF.

This chain uses TRBV24-1 with TRBJ1-5; 9 nucleotides match TRBD1. V shed 12 bases, J shed 6 bases, and the junction held 8 bases outside the gene matches. The germline CDR1 and CDR2 sequences are KGHDR and SFDVKD. The length of the CDR3 is 13 residues. CDR3: CASQGAVGQPQHF. The CDR3 DNA reads TGTGCCTCACAGGGGGCGGTCGGTCAGCCCCAGCATTTT.

As regards this clone: An end of the junction does not agree with germline; a read error may underlie this. The chain has TRBV5-1 and TRBJ1-1; no definite D call. The CDR3 is 15 residues long. Germline CDR1 is SGHRS and CDR2 is YFSETQ. The CDR3 nucleotides are TGCGCCAGCAGCTTGGAAGGAGAGGCGAACTCTGAAGCTTTCTTT. Translation gives CASSLEGEANSEAFF.